This T cell receptor beta chain was documented in a study of metastatic and nonmetastatic thyroid tumors. Study details: Repertoires were compared across blood and tumor or nodule tissue from malignant and benign thyroid patients. General study findings and limits: Benign nodules reportedly had significantly lower TCR beta diversity than malignant thyroid tumors in blood and tumor.

Nobody among the patients had been given any treatment before thyroid surgery. As for this clone: Its antigen is unknown.

Study processing details: What underpinned the distant-metastasis classifier for papillary thyroid cancer was the set of CDR3 differences across clinicopathological groups. TCRdb re-called clones from the PCR reads using MiXCR. What appears here as the V and J calls and clone size reflects TCRdb's work, not the paper's. The table lists nearly 25,000 clones, 10% to 15% of them singletons. The sample was blood. This TCR was sampled from a female donor with papillary thyroid cancer or a benign thyroid nodule (not recorded which). Some clones in this sample may be carry-over from other donors' samples.

The chain's CDR3 is CASSKGQYNSPLHF. CDR3 coding DNA: TGTGCCAGCAGCAAGGGACAGTATAATTCACCCCTCCACTTT. The V gene is TRBV7-3, the J gene TRBJ1-6, with 7 bases matching TRBD1. The CDR3 has 14 residues. V gave up 5 bases and J gave up 4 bases; unmatched junction bases: 2. Germline V CDR1 and CDR2: SGHTA, FQGTGA.